The 18 T cell receptor beta chains given below trace back to one sample, sequenced in a study of cytomegalovirus exposure and HLA in healthy donors. The PCR used 60 Vbeta and 13 Jbeta primers. Clones were sequenced by immunoSEQ multiplex PCR, and TCRdb holds only the in-frame ones, with some missing. The top ten hold around 6% of the sample, which has nearly 200,000 clones, 82% seen once. Sequenced input: PBMCs. Receptors originate from a woman aged 45-65 years in good health and CMV-seropositive.

V and J are TRBV7-9 and TRBJ2-3; D unclear. Germline loops: CDR1 SEHNR, CDR2 FQNEAQ (reference sequence). V was cut by 7 bases and J by 9 bases, with 17 bases left in between. CDR3 size: 13 residues. The CDR3 loop reads CASTSVVRGTQYF. The CDR3 coding sequence is TGTGCCAGCACCTCCGTAGTCAGAGGCACGCAGTATTTT.

This clone was picked up one time. The J gene is TRBJ2-5, the V gene TRBV18; 7 bases agree with TRBD2. CDR3 length: 15 residues. CDR1 KGHSH and CDR2 LQKENI come from the germline V gene. V gave up 3 bases and J gave up 3 bases; unmatched junction bases: 7. The DNA for the CDR3 is TGTGCCAGCTCACCTCGGGGAGGGGTAGAAGAGACCCAGTACTTC. This codes for CASSPRGGVEETQYF. Together with reference TRBV18 and TRBJ2-5, the CDR3 gives the full variable domain: NAGVMQNPRHLVRRRGQEARLRCSPMKGHSHVYWYRQLPEEGLKFMVYLQKENIIDESGMPKERFSAEFPKEGPSILRIQQVVRGDSAAYFCASSPRGGVEETQYFGPGTRLLVL.

This clone appeared once. The chain employs TRBV7-2 and TRBJ2-2; 10 bases agree with TRBD2. CDR1 is SGHTA, CDR2 FQGNSA, per germline. The CDR3 is 17 amino acids. V trimming: 4 bases; J trimming: 5 bases; junction bases outside the gene matches: 10. This CDR3 is CASSYRQRGGPTGELFF. DNA of the CDR3: TGTGCCAGCAGCTATCGACAGCGGGGGGGACCGACCGGGGAGCTGTTTTTT.

V gene TRBV5-5 combines with J gene TRBJ2-1, with a tentative D call TRBD1 (5 bases). Germline CDR1 SGHKS, CDR2 YYEKEE (reference sequence). The V end lost 3 bases, the J end lost 8 bases, and 21 bases lay between the germline ends. CDR3 length: 16 amino acids. DNA of the CDR3: TGTGCCAGCAGCTCCCGTTTAGGGGCCGGGCTGGATGAGCAGTTCTTC. It translates to CASSSRLGAGLDEQFF.

The chain carries TRBV25-1 and TRBJ2-3; 9 nucleotides line up with TRBD1. V lost 7 bases to trimming and J lost 5 bases; unmatched junction nucleotides: 7. Germline CDR1 reads MGHDK; CDR2 reads SYGVNS. CDR3 length equals 14 residues. The CDR3 loop is CASNPDRGRDTQYF. The CDR3 DNA is TGTGCCAGCAATCCGGACAGGGGCAGAGATACGCAGTATTTT.

V usage is TRBV7-8 and J usage is TRBJ1-2; 8 nucleotides agree with TRBD1. V lost 5 bases and J lost 8; bases outside the gene matches: 10. Germline CDR1 and CDR2: SGHVS and FQNEAQ. The CDR3 loop spans 14 amino acids. The CDR3: CASSPKTGARGYTF. CDR3 DNA: TGTGCCAGCAGCCCAAAGACAGGGGCGCGGGGCTACACCTTC. Using reference TRBV7-8 and TRBJ1-2 for the parts outside the CDR3, the full variable domain is GAGVSQSPRYKVAKRGQDVALRCDPISGHVSLFWYQQALGQGPEFLTYFQNEAQLDKSGLPSDRFFAERPEGSVSTLKIQRTQQEDSAVYLCASSPKTGARGYTFGSGTRLTVV.

The chain has TRBV6-5 and TRBJ2-5; perhaps TRBD1 as D (5 bases). The CDR3 loop spans 12 amino acids. The germline V and J ends were trimmed by 5 bases and 5 bases, with 9 bases remaining between them. CDR1 is MNHEY, CDR2 SVGAGI, per germline. The CDR3 reads CASSTQGETQYF. CDR3 in DNA: TGTGCCAGCAGTACCCAGGGCGAGACCCAGTACTTC.

The chain joins TRBV19 to TRBJ1-5; D may be TRBD1 (6 bases). This CDR3 region has 13 residues. The V gene lost 9 bases and the J gene lost 4 bases, with 13 bases spanning the gap. CDR1 is LNHDA and CDR2 is SQIVND in the germline V gene (reference sequence). For the CDR3, the DNA is TGTGCCAGATTACAGGGTGCGAATCAGCCCCAGCATTTT. Protein sequence: CARLQGANQPQHF.

The chain is built from TRBV11-1 and TRBJ1-6; 7 bases are a match to TRBD1. CDR1 is SGHAT and CDR2 is FQDESV in the germline V gene (reference sequence). This CDR3 contains 14 residues. Trimming at V came to 4 bases and at J to 7 bases, leaving 4 bases not matched to a gene. The CDR3 DNA reads TGTGCCAGCAGCTCTCAGGGGGACAATTCACCCCTCCACTTT. It translates to CASSSQGDNSPLHF.

The J gene is TRBJ2-5, the V gene TRBV5-8, with 7 nucleotides matching TRBD2. CDR3 size: 13 residues. The germline V gene has CDR1 SGHTS and CDR2 YDEGEE. Trimming took 4 bases from V and 7 from J; bases not matched to a gene: 7. CDR3 amino acids: CASSARDYGTQYF. CDR3 coding DNA: TGTGCCAGCAGCGCCCGGGACTACGGGACCCAGTACTTC.

The chain links TRBV4-1 to TRBJ2-3, with TRBD1 identical over 12 bases. CDR1 MGHRA and CDR2 YSYEKL come from the germline V gene. The CDR3 is 15 amino acids. Trimming cost V 3 bases and J 5 bases; bases outside gene matches: 3. The CDR3 is CASSQGQGARDTQYF. The CDR3 coding sequence is TGCGCCAGCAGCCAGGGACAGGGGGCAAGAGATACGCAGTATTTT.

The chain is built from TRBV7-9 and TRBJ2-7; TRBD1 matches 7 bases. Germline assignment: CDR1 SEHNR and CDR2 FQNEAQ (reference sequence). This CDR3 region has 13 residues. For the CDR3, the DNA is TGTTCCACCAGCGTACAGGGGAGTCACGAGCAGTACTTC. This encodes CSTSVQGSHEQYF.

The chain couples TRBV5-1 to TRBJ2-7; 7 nucleotides line up with TRBD1. CDR3 length equals 14 residues. V was pared by 4 bases and J by 3 bases, with 7 bases of the junction left unmatched. The V gene's germline CDR1 is SGHRS and CDR2 YFSETQ. This chain's CDR3 is CASSPRDSNYEQYF. The CDR3 bases are TGCGCCAGCAGCCCTCGGGACAGCAACTACGAGCAGTACTTC.

The chain employs TRBV6-5 and TRBJ1-4; TRBD1 matches at 8 bases. V was clipped by 8 bases and J by 8 bases; unmatched bases: 7. Germline V gene lookup returns CDR1 MNHEY and CDR2 SVGAGI. The CDR3 covers 13 residues. The DNA of the CDR3 is TGTGCCAGCCAGGGGGCCGGAACAGAAAAACTGTTTTTT. Encoded protein: CASQGAGTEKLFF.

The genes are TRBV28 and TRBJ2-5, with 9 bases matching TRBD2. Trimming took 6 bases from V and 3 from J; bases not matched to a gene: 5. This CDR3 is built from 14 residues. Germline CDR1 MDHEN, CDR2 SYDVKM. The CDR3 coding sequence is TGTGCCAGCAGAACTCCTAGCGGGGAAGAGACCCAGTACTTC. It is translated as CASRTPSGEETQYF.

This sequence joins TRBV5-4 and TRBJ1-4; D is ambiguous. The CDR3 is 19 amino acids. Germline assignment: CDR1 SGHNT and CDR2 YYREEE (reference sequence). V was cut by 10 bases and J by 1 base, with 29 bases left in between. The CDR3 DNA sequence: TGTGCCTCGCGCAGCATGATGGAGGGAGGGAGCCGAACTAATGAAAAACTGTTTTTT. Residues: CASRSMMEGGSRTNEKLFF.

V and J are TRBV11-2 and TRBJ2-3; 8 bases line up with TRBD2. Germline V CDR1 and CDR2: SGHAT, FQNNGV. The ends lost 5 bases at V and 5 bases at J; junction bases unmatched: 15. CDR3 length: 17 residues. In DNA form, the CDR3 reads TGTGCCAGCAGCCCCCGGACTAGCCTCAAAGGGGGAGATACGCAGTATTTT. It encodes CASSPRTSLKGGDTQYF. The variable domain in full, with the rest retrieved from reference TRBV11-2 and TRBJ2-3, is EAGVAQSPRYKIIEKRQSVAFWCNPISGHATLYWYQQILGQGPKLLIQFQNNGVVDDSQLPKDRFSAERLKGVDSTLKIQPAKLEDSAVYLCASSPRTSLKGGDTQYFGPGTRLTVL.

Remarks on this clone: Other nucleotide sequences in the sample specify the same CDR3. CDR3 nucleotides: TGCGCCAGCAGCCAAGCAGGGACTAGCGGTTACAATGAGCAGTTCTTC. Its protein is CASSQAGTSGYNEQFF. V gene TRBV4-1 combines with J gene TRBJ2-1, with 11 bases aligning to TRBD2. The CDR3 sequence is 16 residues long. J gave up 4 bases and V 1 base, and 3 bases lay outside the gene matches. Germline V gene data show CDR1 as MGHRA and CDR2 as YSYEKL.